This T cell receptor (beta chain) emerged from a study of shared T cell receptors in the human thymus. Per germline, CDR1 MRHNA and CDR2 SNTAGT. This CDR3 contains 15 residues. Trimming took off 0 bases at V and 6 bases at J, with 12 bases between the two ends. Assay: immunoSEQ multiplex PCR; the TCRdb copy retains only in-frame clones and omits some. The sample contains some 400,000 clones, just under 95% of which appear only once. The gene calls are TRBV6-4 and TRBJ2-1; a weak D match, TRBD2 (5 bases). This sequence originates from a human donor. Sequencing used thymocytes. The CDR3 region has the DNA TGTGCCAGCAGTGACTCTGTGGGAGCCACCAATGAGCAGTTCTTC. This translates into CASSDSVGATNEQFF.